This T cell receptor beta chain was recovered during a study of Tregs in tolerant kidney transplant recipients. CDR1 is GTSNPN, CDR2 SVGIG, per germline (reference sequence). V was trimmed by 0 bases and J by 4 bases, leaving 6 bases between them. CDR3 length equals 12 residues. The repertoire was sequenced with immunoSEQ multiplex PCR; TCRdb's copy has only in-frame clones and lacks some. The table lists 90,000 to 120,000 clones, roughly 90% of them singletons. J is TRBJ1-2 and V is TRBV30, with no clear D. The specimen was CD4+ T cells from blood, collected before the transplant. This receptor was identified in a human donor who received a combined kidney and bone marrow transplant. CDR3 protein: CAWSVDFYGYTF. Here the CDR3 DNA reads TGTGCCTGGAGTGTAGACTTCTATGGCTACACCTTC.